This TCR beta chain was found in a study of T cell responses to AZD1222 COVID-19 vaccine (dated by TCRdb to the early 2020s). At the level of the whole study: A total of 233 trial participants underwent TCR sequencing, of whom roughly 210 had received two doses of AZD1222 and around 25 had received two doses of the MenACWY control vaccine. Trial participants were enrolled into age subgroups of 18-55, 56-69 and 70-plus years, which contained roughly 150, 30 and 60 TCR-sequenced participants, respectively.

The CDR3 regions of human TCRbeta chains were analyzed by immunosequencing. For the original study's pipeline: Repertoire TCRs were matched against a reference library of SARS-CoV-2-specific TCRs generated with the MIRA antigen-specificity platform. Breadth meant the fraction of unique TCRs that were SARS-CoV-2-associated, whereas depth meant the fraction of total T cells that were SARS-CoV-2-associated. Using the MIRA data, every spike-specific TCR was mapped to the spike region that the TCR reacted to and assigned to either a CD4 or a CD8 class. Log10-transformed breadth and depth values were compared by one-way ANOVA with Sidak's multiple comparisons tests. Entries here come from immuneACCESS through TCRdb and include only in-frame sequences with V and J called. Some clones fail to appear in such tables; in the studies checked, an unresolved V gene covers under half of the shortfall, and the cause of the remainder is unknown. From that table come the V and J calls and clone size; the DNA was used to work out D and trimming. The sample table contains around 160,000 clones; only one count was recorded for roughly four fifths of them. The ten biggest clones cover 3.5% to 5% of the sample.

The germline V gene (reference sequence) sets CDR1 to SGHKS and CDR2 to YYEKEE. The V end loses 3 bases and the J end loses 4 bases, and a stretch of 16 bases separates them. CDR3 length: 15 amino acids, cysteine to phenylalanine. Just the 45-base CDR3 DNA is kept, in frame starting at base 1. As to this clone: The target of this receptor is not known. Base qualities are not recorded, but no much larger clone differs from it by a single base.

Results and caveats for the whole study, not just this receptor: In the small 56-69-year group, the increase in depth fell short of significance, most likely because of low power. After two AZD1222 doses, both the breadth and the depth of spike-specific TCRs were significantly higher than at day 0 and than in MenACWY recipients. Only six or seven AZD1222 recipients were SARS-CoV-2 seropositive at baseline, limiting conclusions about previously exposed vaccinees. Participants were mostly white British, with more females than males. The authors suggested clonal diversity may have been underestimated. CD4 TCRs associated with the vaccine covered the entire spike protein, and the dominant responses were in regions 160-218 and 743-854. Nearly half of unique spike-specific TCRs reportedly recognized epitopes outside regions mutated in the B.1.351 and B.1.1.7 variants. Because no day 14 peak-response samples were available, the repertoires could be characterized only after the peak T cell response.

This sample's time point label indicates: baseline before first vaccination. Taken with the paper, the label for treatment or condition translates to: meningococcal conjugate vaccine given as trial control. Samples from vaccinated people were obtained from the UK trials COV001 and COV002, which included a single-blind randomized controlled phase 2/3 trial of AZD1222 (ChAdOx1 nCoV-19) in healthy adults. For TCRbeta chain sequencing, PBMC samples from trial participants were taken at day 0 and at day 28 after the second dose. This TCR came from an adult in good health. Rearrangement joined TRBV5-5 to TRBJ2-5, with TRBD2 perhaps the D gene, on 6 matching bases. Here the sequenced sample was peripheral blood, taken on day 0 of MenACWY control vaccination. CDR3 sequence: CASSSGNGGRETQYF. The DNA reads TGTGCCAGCAGCTCGGGGAACGGGGGTCGAGAGACCCAGTACTTC.